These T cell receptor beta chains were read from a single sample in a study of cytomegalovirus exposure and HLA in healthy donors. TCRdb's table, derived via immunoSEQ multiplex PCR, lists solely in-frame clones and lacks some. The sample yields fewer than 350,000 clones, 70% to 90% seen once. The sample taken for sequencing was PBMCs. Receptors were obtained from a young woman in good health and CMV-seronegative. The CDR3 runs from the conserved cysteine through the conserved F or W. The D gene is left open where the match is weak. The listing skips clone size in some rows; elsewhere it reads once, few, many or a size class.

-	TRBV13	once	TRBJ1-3	CASSSRGESGNTIYF	TGTGCCAGCAGTTCCCGGGGGGAATCTGGAAACACCATATATTTT
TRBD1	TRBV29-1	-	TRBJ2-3	CSVEGKQGALDTQYF	TGCAGCGTTGAAGGAAAACAGGGGGCATTAGATACGCAGTATTTT
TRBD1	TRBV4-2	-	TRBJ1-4	CASSQDLGGGEKLFF	TGTGCCAGCAGCCAAGATCTAGGGGGCGGAGAAAAACTGTTTTTT
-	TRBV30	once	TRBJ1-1	CAWRAGNTEAFF	TGTGCCTGGAGGGCAGGGAACACTGAAGCTTTCTTT
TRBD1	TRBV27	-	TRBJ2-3	CASSSYWSGTGLDTQYF	TGTGCCAGCAGTTCTTACTGGAGCGGGACAGGGCTAGATACGCAGTATTTT
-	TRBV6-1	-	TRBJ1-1	CASSEARGRWAFF	TGTGCCAGCAGTGAAGCCCGAGGAAGGTGGGCTTTCTTT
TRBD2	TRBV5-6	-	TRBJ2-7	CASSSLTSGFPYEQYF	TGTGCCAGCAGCTCGTTAACTAGCGGTTTTCCCTACGAGCAGTACTTC
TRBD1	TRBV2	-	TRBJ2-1	CASRTPGQISSSYNEQFF	TGTGCCAGCAGGACTCCGGGACAGATCTCTAGCTCCTACAATGAGCAGTTCTTC
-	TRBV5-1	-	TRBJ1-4	CASSLDPTAGATNEKLFF	TGCGCCAGCAGCTTGGATCCGACAGCGGGAGCAACTAATGAAAAACTGTTTTTT
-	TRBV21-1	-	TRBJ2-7	CASFRPGLFSYEQYF	TGTGCCAGTTTTAGACCTGGACTCTTCTCCTACGAGCAGTACTTC
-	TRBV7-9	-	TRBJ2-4	CSSSSGGGEAKNIQYF	TGTTCCAGCAGCTCCGGGGGTGGGGAAGCCAAAAACATTCAGTACTTC
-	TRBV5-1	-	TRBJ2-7	CASSFAGVFYEQYF	TGCGCCAGCAGCTTTGCAGGGGTTTTCTACGAGCAGTACTTC
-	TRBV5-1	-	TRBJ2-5	CASSSSGIETQYF	TGCGCCAGCAGCTCCTCCGGGATCGAGACCCAGTACTTC
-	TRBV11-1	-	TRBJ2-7	CASSFGTYEQYF	TGTGCCAGCAGCTTCGGGACCTACGAGCAGTACTTC
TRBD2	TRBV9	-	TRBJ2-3	CASSVVGRGGSTDTQYF	TGTGCCAGCAGCGTAGTTGGGCGGGGGGGAAGCACAGATACGCAGTATTTT
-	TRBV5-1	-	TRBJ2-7	CASSILKSSYEQYF	TGCGCCAGCAGCATATTGAAGAGCTCCTACGAGCAGTACTTC
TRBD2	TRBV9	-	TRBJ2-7	CASSATGTSGSYEQYF	TGTGCCAGCAGCGCCACCGGGACTAGCGGGTCCTACGAGCAGTACTTC
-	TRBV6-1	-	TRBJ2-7	CASSEAPTAVYEQYF	TGTGCCAGCAGTGAAGCTCCGACAGCTGTCTACGAGCAGTACTTC
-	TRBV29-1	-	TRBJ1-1	CSVEDHLDLGIKAFF	TGCAGCGTTGAAGATCATCTGGACTTAGGGATCAAGGCTTTCTTT
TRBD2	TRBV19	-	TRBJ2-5	CASSMGLLETQYF	TGTGCCAGTAGTATGGGACTACTGGAGACCCAGTACTTC
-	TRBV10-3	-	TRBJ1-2	CAISESQGYGYTF	TGTGCCATCAGTGAGTCACAGGGCTATGGCTACACCTTC
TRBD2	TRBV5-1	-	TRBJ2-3	CASSPTLADTDTQYF	TGCGCCAGCAGCCCCACCCTAGCGGACACAGATACGCAGTATTTT
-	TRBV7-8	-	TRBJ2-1	CASSSGNRNEQFF	TGTGCCAGCAGCTCGGGGAACCGCAATGAGCAGTTCTTC
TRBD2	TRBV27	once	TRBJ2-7	CASSLSGGNREQYF	TGTGCCAGCAGTCTTAGCGGGGGAAATAGAGAGCAGTACTTC
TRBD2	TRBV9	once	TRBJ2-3	CASSAGLAGGPTDTQYF	TGTGCCAGCAGCGCGGGACTAGCGGGGGGGCCCACAGATACGCAGTATTTT
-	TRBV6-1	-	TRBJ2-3	CASRPTRRTEDTQYF	TGTGCCAGCAGACCTACTAGGCGCACGGAAGATACGCAGTATTTT
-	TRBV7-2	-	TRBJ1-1	CASSFDIMNTEAFF	TGTGCCAGCAGCTTTGACATAATGAACACTGAAGCTTTCTTT
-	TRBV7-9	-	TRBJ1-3	CASSSLPGRGGFGDTIYF	TGTGCCAGCAGCTCTCTTCCGGGCCGCGGCGGGTTTGGGGACACCATATATTTT
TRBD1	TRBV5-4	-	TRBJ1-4	CASSSRQGNNEKLFF	TGTGCCAGCAGCTCGCGACAGGGGAATAATGAAAAACTGTTTTTT
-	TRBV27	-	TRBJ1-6	CASSLQGSPLHF	TGTGCCAGCAGTTTGCAGGGTTCACCCCTCCACTTT
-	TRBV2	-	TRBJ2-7	CASSPGLTLSYEQYF	TGTGCCAGCAGTCCGGGACTCACGCTCTCCTACGAGCAGTACTTC
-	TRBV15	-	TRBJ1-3	CATSRDSGAIISGNTIYF	TGTGCCACCAGCAGAGATTCAGGGGCTATCATCTCTGGAAACACCATATATTTT
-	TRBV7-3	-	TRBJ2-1	CASSLGGYSYNEQFF	TGTGCCAGCAGCTTAGGCGGATACTCCTACAATGAGCAGTTCTTC
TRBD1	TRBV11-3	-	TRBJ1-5	CASSHPDRGRRNQPQHF	TGTGCCAGCAGCCACCCGGACAGGGGGCGAAGAAATCAGCCCCAGCATTTT
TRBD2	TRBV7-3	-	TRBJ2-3	CASSLGLAGADTQYF	TGTGCCAGCAGCTTAGGACTAGCGGGGGCAGATACGCAGTATTTT
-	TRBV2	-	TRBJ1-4	CASSGGNRVWAEKLFF	TGTGCCAGCAGTGGGGGAAACAGGGTCTGGGCTGAAAAACTGTTTTTT
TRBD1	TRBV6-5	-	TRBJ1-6	CASSWLGTGNSPLHF	TGTGCCAGCAGTTGGCTCGGGACAGGGAATTCACCCCTCCACTTT
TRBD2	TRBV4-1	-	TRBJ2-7	CASSHGTSGAYEQYF	TGCGCCAGCAGCCACGGGACTAGCGGGGCCTACGAGCAGTACTTC
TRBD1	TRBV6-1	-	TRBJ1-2	CASSPGTGGNYGYTF	TGTGCCAGCAGTCCGGGGACAGGGGGGAACTATGGCTACACCTTC
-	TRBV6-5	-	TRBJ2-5	CASDPGGGRETQYF	TGTGCCAGCGACCCCGGCGGGGGCCGGGAGACCCAGTACTTC
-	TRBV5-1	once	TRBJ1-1	CASSRDSLNTEAFF	TGCGCCAGCAGCCGCGACAGCCTGAACACTGAAGCTTTCTTT
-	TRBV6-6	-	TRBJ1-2	CASSTPEMTF	TGTGCCAGCAGCACCCCGGAGATGACCTTC
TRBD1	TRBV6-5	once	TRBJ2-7	CASSYGYRGPYEQYF	TGTGCCAGCAGCTACGGCTACAGGGGTCCCTACGAGCAGTACTTC
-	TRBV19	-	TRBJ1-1	CASSPGGFTEAFF	TGTGCCAGTAGCCCTGGAGGTTTCACTGAAGCTTTCTTT
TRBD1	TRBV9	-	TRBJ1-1	CASSPRTGGTEAFF	TGTGCCAGCAGCCCAAGGACAGGGGGAACTGAAGCTTTCTTT
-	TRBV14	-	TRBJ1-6	CASSLDLRQPYNSPLHF	TGTGCCAGCAGCCTCGACCTGCGACAGCCCTATAATTCACCCCTCCACTTT
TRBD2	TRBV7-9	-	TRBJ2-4	CASSPDGGKPKNIQYF	TGTGCCAGCAGCCCCGACGGGGGGAAACCCAAAAACATTCAGTACTTC
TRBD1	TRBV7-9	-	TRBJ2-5	CASGVTGASGETQYF	TGTGCCAGCGGGGTAACAGGGGCCTCAGGAGAGACCCAGTACTTC
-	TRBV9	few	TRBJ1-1	CASSIDSMNTEAFF	TGTGCCAGCAGCATAGACAGCATGAACACTGAAGCTTTCTTT
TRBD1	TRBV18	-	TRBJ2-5	CASSPNVDRVETQYF	TGTGCCAGCTCACCGAACGTGGACAGGGTGGAGACCCAGTACTTC
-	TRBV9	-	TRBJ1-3	CASSVGDTGNTIYF	TGTGCCAGCAGCGTAGGAGACACGGGAAACACCATATATTTT
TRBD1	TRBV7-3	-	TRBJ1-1	CASSPYTGEPAFF	TGTGCCAGCAGCCCCTATACAGGGGAGCCTGCTTTCTTT
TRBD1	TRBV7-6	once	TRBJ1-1	CASSLNRGTEAFF	TGTGCCAGCAGCTTAAACAGGGGCACTGAAGCTTTCTTT
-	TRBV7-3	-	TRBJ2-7	CASSPRGYEQYF	TGTGCCAGCAGCCCCCGGGGGTACGAGCAGTACTTC
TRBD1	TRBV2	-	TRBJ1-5	CASNPGTGNRPQHF	TGTGCCAGCAATCCCGGGACAGGGAACCGGCCCCAGCATTTT
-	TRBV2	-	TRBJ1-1	CASSEGVGGNTEAFF	TGTGCCAGCAGTGAAGGAGTTGGAGGGAACACTGAAGCTTTCTTT
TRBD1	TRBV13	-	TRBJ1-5	CASSLGQGYQPQHF	TGTGCCAGCAGCCTAGGACAGGGGTACCAGCCCCAGCATTTT
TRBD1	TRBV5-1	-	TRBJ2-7	CASSLLDRESEQYF	TGCGCCAGCAGCTTGTTGGACAGGGAAAGCGAGCAGTACTTC